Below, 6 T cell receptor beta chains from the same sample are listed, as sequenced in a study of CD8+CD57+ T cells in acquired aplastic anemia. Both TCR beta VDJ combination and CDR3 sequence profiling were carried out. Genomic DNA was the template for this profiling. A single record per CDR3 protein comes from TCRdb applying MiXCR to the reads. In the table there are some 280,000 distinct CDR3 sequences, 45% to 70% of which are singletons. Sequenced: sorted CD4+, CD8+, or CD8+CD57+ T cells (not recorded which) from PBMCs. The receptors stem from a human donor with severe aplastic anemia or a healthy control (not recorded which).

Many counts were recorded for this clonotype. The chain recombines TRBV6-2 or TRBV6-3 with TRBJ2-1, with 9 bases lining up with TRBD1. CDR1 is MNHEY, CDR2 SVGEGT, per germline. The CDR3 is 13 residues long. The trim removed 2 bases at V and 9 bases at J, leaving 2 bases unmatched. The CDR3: CASSYQDRGEQFF. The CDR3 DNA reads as TGTGCCAGCAGTTACCAGGACAGGGGTGAGCAGTTCTTC.

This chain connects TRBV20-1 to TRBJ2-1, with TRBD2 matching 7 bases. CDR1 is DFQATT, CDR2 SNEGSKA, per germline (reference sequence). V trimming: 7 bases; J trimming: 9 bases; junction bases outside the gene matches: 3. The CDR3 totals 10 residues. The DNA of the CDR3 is TGCAGTGTCGGGGGGAGTGAGCAGTTCTTC. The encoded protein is CSVGGSEQFF.

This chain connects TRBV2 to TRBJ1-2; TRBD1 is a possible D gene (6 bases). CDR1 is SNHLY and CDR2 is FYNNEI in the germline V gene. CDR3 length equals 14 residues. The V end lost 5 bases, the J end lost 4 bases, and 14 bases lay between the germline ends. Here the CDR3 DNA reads TGTGCCAGCAGTACGGGGGCAGCCGTCTATGGCTACACCTTC. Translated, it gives CASSTGAAVYGYTF.

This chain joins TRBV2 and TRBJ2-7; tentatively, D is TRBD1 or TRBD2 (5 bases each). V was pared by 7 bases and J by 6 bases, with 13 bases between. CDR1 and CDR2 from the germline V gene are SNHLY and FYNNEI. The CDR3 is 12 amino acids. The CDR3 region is CASNGGRGEQYF. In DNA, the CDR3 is TGTGCCAGCAATGGGGGTAGAGGCGAGCAGTACTTC.

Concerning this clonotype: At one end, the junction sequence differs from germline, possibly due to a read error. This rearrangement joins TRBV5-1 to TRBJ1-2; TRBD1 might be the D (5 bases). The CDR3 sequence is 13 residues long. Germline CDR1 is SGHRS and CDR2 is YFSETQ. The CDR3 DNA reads TGCGCCAGCAGCTTGGTAACGGGGCAACCCAATGCCTTC. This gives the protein CASSLVTGQPNAF.

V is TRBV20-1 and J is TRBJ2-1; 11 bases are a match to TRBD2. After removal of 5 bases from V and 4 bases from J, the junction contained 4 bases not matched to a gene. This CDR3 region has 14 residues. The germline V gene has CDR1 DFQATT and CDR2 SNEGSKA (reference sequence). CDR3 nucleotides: TGCAGTGCTCCTCGGACTAGCGGGTACAATGAGCAGTTCTTC. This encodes CSAPRTSGYNEQFF.